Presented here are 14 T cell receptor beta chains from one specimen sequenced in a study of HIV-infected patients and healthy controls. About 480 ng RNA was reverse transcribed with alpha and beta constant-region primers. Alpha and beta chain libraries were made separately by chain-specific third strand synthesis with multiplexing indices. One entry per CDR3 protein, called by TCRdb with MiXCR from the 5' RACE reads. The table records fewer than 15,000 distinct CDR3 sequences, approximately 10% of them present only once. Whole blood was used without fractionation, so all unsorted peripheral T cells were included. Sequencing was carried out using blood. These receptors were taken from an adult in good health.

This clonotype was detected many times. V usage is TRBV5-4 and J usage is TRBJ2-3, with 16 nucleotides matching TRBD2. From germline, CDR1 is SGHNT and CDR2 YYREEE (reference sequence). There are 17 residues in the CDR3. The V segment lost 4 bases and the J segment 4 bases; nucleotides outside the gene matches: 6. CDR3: CASSTGTSGRGSDTQYF. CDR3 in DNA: TGTGCCAGCAGCACCGGGACTAGCGGGAGGGGGTCAGATACGCAGTATTTT.

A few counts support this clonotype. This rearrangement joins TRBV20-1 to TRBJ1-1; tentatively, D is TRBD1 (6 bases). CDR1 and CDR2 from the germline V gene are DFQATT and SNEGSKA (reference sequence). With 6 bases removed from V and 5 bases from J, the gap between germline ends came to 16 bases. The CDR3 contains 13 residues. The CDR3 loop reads CSAPWQGRTEAFF. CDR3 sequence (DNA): TGCAGTGCCCCCTGGCAGGGGAGGACTGAAGCTTTCTTT.

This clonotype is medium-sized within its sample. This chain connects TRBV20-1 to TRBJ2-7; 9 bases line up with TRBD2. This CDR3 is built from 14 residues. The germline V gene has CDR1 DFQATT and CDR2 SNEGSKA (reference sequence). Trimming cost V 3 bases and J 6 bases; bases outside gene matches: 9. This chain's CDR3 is CSARPGSGRTEQYF. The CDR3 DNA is TGCAGTGCTAGGCCGGGTAGCGGGAGAACCGAGCAGTACTTC.

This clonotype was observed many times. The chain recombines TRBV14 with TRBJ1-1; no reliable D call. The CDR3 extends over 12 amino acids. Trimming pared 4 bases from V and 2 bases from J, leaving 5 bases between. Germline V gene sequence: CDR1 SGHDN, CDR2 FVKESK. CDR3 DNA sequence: TGTGCCAGCAGCCCATCTAACACTGAAGCTTTCTTT. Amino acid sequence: CASSPSNTEAFF.

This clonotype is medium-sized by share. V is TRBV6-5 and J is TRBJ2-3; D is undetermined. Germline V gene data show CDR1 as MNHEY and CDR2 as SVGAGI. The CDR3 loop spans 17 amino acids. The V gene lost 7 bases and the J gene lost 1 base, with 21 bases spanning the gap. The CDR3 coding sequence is TGTGCCAGCACCGGACGTCGTCTACCGGATGGCACAGATACGCAGTATTTT. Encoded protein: CASTGRRLPDGTDTQYF.

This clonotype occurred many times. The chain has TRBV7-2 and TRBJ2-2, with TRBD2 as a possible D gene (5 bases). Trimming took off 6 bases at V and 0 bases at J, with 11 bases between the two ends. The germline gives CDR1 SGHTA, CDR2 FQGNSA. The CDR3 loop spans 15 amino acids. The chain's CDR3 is CASRYQRSNTGELFF. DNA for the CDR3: TGTGCCAGCAGGTATCAGCGGTCGAACACCGGGGAGCTGTTTTTT. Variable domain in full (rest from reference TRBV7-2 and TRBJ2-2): GAGVSQSPSNKVTEKGKDVELRCDPISGHTALYWYRQSLGQGLEFLIYFQGNSAPDKSGLPSDRFSAERTGGSVSTLTIQRTQQEDSAVYLCASRYQRSNTGELFFGEGSRLTVL.

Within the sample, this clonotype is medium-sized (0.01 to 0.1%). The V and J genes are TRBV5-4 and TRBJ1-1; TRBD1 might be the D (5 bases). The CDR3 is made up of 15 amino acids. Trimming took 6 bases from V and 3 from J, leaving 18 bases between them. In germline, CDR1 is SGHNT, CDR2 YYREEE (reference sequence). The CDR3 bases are TGTGCCAGCACCCCCGCGGGGGGTTCGCACACTGAAGCTTTCTTT. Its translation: CASTPAGGSHTEAFF. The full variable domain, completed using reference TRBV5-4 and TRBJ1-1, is ETGVTQSPTHLIKTRGQQVTLRCSSQSGHNTVSWYQQALGQGPQFIFQYYREEENGRGNFPPRFSGLQFPNYSSELNVNALELDDSALYLCASTPAGGSHTEAFFGQGTRLTVV.

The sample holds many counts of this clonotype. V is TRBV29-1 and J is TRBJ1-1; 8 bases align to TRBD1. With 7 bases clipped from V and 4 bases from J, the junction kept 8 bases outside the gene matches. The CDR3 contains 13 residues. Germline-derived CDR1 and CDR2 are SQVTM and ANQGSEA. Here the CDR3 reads CSAVGTGGTEAFF. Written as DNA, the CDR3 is TGCAGCGCAGTCGGAACAGGGGGCACTGAAGCTTTCTTT. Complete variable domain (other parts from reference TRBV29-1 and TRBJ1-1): SAVISQKPSRDICQRGTSLTIQCQVDSQVTMMFWYRQQPGQSLTLIATANQGSEATYESGFVIDKFPISRPNLTFSTLTVSNMSPEDSSIYLCSAVGTGGTEAFFGQGTRLTVV.

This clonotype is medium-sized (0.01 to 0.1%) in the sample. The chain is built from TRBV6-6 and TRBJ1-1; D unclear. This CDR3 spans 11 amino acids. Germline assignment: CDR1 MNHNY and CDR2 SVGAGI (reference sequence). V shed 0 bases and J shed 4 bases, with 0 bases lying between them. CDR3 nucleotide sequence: TGTGCCAGCAGTTACTCCACTGAAGCTTTCTTT. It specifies CASSYSTEAFF.

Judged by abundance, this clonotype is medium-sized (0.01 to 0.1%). CDR3 in amino acids: CSALEEGFYNSPLHF. CDR3 DNA: TGCAGTGCTTTGGAAGAGGGGTTCTATAATTCACCCCTCCACTTT. J is TRBJ1-6 and V is TRBV20-1; TRBD1 might be the D (5 bases). Per the germline V gene, CDR1 is DFQATT and CDR2 is SNEGSKA (reference sequence). V lost 5 bases and J 3 bases, leaving 14 bases between the germline ends. The CDR3 is 15 amino acids.

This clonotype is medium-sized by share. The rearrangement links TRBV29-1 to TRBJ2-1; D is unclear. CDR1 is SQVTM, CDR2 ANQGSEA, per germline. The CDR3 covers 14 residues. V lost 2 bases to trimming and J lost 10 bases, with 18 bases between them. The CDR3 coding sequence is TGCAGCGTTGAACCCGGGTCTATCGGAGAAGAGCAGTTCTTC. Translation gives CSVEPGSIGEEQFF.

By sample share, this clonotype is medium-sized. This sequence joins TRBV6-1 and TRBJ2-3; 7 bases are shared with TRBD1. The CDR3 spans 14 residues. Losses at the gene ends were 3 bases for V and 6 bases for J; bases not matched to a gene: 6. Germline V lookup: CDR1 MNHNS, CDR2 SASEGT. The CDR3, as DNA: TGTGCCAGCAGTGAGATGGACAGGACGGATACGCAGTATTTT. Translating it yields CASSEMDRTDTQYF.

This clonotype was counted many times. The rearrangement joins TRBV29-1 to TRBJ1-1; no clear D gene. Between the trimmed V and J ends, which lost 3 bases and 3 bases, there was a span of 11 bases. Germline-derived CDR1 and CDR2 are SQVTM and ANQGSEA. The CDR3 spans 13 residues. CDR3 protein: CSVEKRTDTEAFF. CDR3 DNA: TGCAGCGTTGAGAAAAGGACTGACACTGAAGCTTTCTTT.

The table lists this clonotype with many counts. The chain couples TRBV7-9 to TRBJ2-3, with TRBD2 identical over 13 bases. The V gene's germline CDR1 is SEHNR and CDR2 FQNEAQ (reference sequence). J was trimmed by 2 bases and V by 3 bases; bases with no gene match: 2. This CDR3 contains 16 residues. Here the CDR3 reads CASSFTSGRVTDTQYF. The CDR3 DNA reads TGTGCCAGCAGCTTTACTAGCGGGAGGGTCACAGATACGCAGTATTTT.